This T cell receptor (beta chain) was captured in a study of shared clonotypes between healthy human individuals. Study-wide context: CD4 naive cells filled three plates per donor, CD4 memory three, CD8 naive two and CD8 memory one.

The CDR3 length is 14 residues. V lost 2 bases and J 4 bases, leaving 11 bases between the germline ends. The germline V gene has CDR1 LNHNV and CDR2 YYDKDF (reference sequence). Data came from immunoSEQ multiplex PCR; TCRdb stores just in-frame clones and leaves some out. The data show almost 750,000 clones, just under 75% seen once. To note about this clone: The sample holds other DNA sequences that translate to the same CDR3.

The clonotype was recovered from a young woman in good health. Specimen: memory CD4+ T cells sorted from blood. Subset: CD45RA-negative fraction. The chain combines TRBV15 with TRBJ2-5, with a possible D match to TRBD1 (6 bases). CDR3 nucleotide sequence: TGTGCCACCAGCAGACTGGACAGTCGAGAGACCCAGTACTTC. Translation gives CATSRLDSRETQYF.